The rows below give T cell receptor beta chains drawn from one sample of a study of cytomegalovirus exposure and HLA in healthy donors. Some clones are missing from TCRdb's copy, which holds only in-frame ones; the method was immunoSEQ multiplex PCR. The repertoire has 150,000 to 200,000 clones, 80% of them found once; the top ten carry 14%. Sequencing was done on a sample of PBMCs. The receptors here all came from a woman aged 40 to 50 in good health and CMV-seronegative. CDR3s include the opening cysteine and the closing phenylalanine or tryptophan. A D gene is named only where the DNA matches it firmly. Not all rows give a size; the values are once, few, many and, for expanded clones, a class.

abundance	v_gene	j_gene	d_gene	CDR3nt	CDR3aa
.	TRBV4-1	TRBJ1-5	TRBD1	TGCGCCAGCAGCCAAAGTGCCGGACAGGGACATCAGCCCCAGCATTTT	CASSQSAGQGHQPQHF
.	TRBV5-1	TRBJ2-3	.	TGCGCCAGCAGCTCCGGGGTCACAGATACGCAGTATTTT	CASSSGVTDTQYF
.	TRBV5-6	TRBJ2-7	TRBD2	TGTGCCAGCAGCCGGGGAGCCCCTAGCGGGTGGGGATCCTACGAGCAGTACTTC	CASSRGAPSGWGSYEQYF
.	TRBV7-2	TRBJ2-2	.	TGTGCCAGCAGTTACAGGGTTGCCGGGGAGCTGTTTTTT	CASSYRVAGELFF
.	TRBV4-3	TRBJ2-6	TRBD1	TGCGCCAGCAGCCAGGGGACTCCGGGACAGGATTTTTCTGGGGCCAACGTCCTGACTTTC	CASSQGTPGQDFSGANVLTF
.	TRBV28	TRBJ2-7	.	TGTGCCAGCAAGGTCTGGGACACCGCCCGGGACGAGCAGTACTTC	CASKVWDTARDEQYF
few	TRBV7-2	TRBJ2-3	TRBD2	TGTGCCAGCAGCCCCGGACTGGCGGGGGGGAAGGTAGATACGCAGTATTTT	CASSPGLAGGKVDTQYF
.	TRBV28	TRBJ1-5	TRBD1	TGTGCCAGCAGTCCAGGGGGGTCTGGCAGCAATCAGCCCCAGCATTTT	CASSPGGSGSNQPQHF
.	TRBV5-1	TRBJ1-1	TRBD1	TGCGCCAGCAGCAGCTCAGGGGGAGTGGGCACTGAAGCTTTCTTT	CASSSSGGVGTEAFF
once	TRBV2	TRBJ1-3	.	TGTGCCAGCGGGGAGGGACCGGTCTCTGGAAACACCATATATTTT	CASGEGPVSGNTIYF
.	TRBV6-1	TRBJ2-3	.	TGTGCCAGCCGAGGAAACACAGATACGCAGTATTTT	CASRGNTDTQYF
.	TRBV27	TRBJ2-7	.	TGTGCCAGCAGTGAGAACAGGGCCTACGAGCAGTACTTC	CASSENRAYEQYF
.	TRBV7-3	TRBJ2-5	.	TGTGCCAGCAGCCTCGGCTCCCGACATCAAGAGACCCAGTACTTC	CASSLGSRHQETQYF
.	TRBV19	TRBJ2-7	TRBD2	TGTGCCAGTAGTTCTAGCGGCGAGGGGTACGAGCAGTACTTC	CASSSSGEGYEQYF
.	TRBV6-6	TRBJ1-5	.	TGTGCCAGCAGTTACCCCCCCAGGCAGCCCCAGCATTTT	CASSYPPRQPQHF
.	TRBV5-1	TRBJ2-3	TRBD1	TGCGCCAGCAGCCCAACAGGGGGCTCCACAGATACGCAGTATTTT	CASSPTGGSTDTQYF
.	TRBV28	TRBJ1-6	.	TGTGCCAGCAGTATGACAGCTAGCTCCTATAATTCACCCCTCCACTTT	CASSMTASSYNSPLHF
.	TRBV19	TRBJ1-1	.	TGTGCCAGTAGTCCCCCTTATTTAACTACTGGGACTGAAGCTTTCTTT	CASSPPYLTTGTEAFF
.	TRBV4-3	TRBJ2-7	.	TGCGCCAGCAGCCAGAGAAGCTCCTACGAGCAGTACTTC	CASSQRSSYEQYF
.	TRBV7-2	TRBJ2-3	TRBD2	TGTGCCAGCAGCTTACAAGCGGGAGGTCGGAATACGCAGTATTTT	CASSLQAGGRNTQYF
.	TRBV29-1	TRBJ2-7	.	TGCAGCGTTACTAGCAACCTACTGCACGAGCAGTACTTC	CSVTSNLLHEQYF
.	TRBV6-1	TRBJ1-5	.	TGTGCCAGCGGCAGCAGGTCTAGCAATCAGCCCCAGCATTTT	CASGSRSSNQPQHF
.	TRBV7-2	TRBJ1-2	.	TGTGCCAGCAGCTTAGGAGGAGACGGAAGCTACACCTTC	CASSLGGDGSYTF
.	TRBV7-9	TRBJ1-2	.	TGTTCCAGCAGCTCTTCTCCGGGTGGCTATGGCTACACCTTC	CSSSSSPGGYGYTF
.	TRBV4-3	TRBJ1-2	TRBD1	TGCGCCAGCAGCCCAGGTGACAGGGGGTCCTATGGCTACACCTTC	CASSPGDRGSYGYTF
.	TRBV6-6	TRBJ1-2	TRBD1	TGTGCCAGCAGGTCGACAGGGCTTTGGTATGACTACACCTTC	CASRSTGLWYDYTF
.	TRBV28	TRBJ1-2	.	TGTGCCAGCAGTTCGACAGCGCCTAACTATGGCTACACCTTC	CASSSTAPNYGYTF
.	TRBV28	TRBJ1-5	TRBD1	TGTGCCAGCAACCCTACAGGGGGCTTTCAGCCCCAGCATTTT	CASNPTGGFQPQHF
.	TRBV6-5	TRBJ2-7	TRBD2	TGTGCCAGCAGCTCACTAGCGGGGGCCGCCTACGAGCAGTACTTC	CASSSLAGAAYEQYF
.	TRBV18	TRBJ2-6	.	TGTGCCAGCTCCCCTCTTTTGGTGGGGGCCAACGGCCTGACTTTC	CASSPLLVGANGLTF
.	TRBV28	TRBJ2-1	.	TGTGCCAGCAGTTTCTTAGCGTCAAGCTCCTACAATGAGCAGTTCTTC	CASSFLASSSYNEQFF
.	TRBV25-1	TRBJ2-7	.	TGTGCCAGCAGTGAAAGGGGGGGTGGCTACGAGCAGTACTTC	CASSERGGGYEQYF
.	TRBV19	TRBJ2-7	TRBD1	TGTGCCAGTAGACCGACGGGACAGGCCTACGAGCAGTACTTC	CASRPTGQAYEQYF
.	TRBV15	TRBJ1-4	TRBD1	TGTGCCACCAGCAGGGCCAGGGGGCCAATTAATGAAAAACTGTTTTTT	CATSRARGPINEKLFF
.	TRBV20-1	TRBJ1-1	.	TGCAGTGCCACACCCGGGGCTGAAGCTTTCTTT	CSATPGAEAFF
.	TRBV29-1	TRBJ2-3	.	TGCAGCGGAACCACCAACCGGGAGCTAGAGCAGTATTTT	CSGTTNRELEQYF
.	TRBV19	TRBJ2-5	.	TGTGCCAGTAGTATATCTCCTACCCAGACCCAGTACTTC	CASSISPTQTQYF
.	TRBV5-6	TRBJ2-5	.	TGTGCCAGCAGCTCCGGAGCGCGGCTCAAGGAGACCCAGTACTTC	CASSSGARLKETQYF
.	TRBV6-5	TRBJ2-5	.	TGTGCCAGCAGTTTTGGACAGCCCCAAGAGACCCAGTACTTC	CASSFGQPQETQYF
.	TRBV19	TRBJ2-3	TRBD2	TGTGCCAGTAGTATTGGGGGGAGCGGGAGGACAGATACGCAGTATTTT	CASSIGGSGRTDTQYF
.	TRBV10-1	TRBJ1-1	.	TGCGCCAGCAGTGAGTCAGCGGCCCCTAACACTGAAGCTTTCTTT	CASSESAAPNTEAFF
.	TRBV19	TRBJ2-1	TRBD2	TGTGCCAGTAGTATTACGGGGACTAGCGGGAGTTCAGATGAGCAGTTCTTC	CASSITGTSGSSDEQFF